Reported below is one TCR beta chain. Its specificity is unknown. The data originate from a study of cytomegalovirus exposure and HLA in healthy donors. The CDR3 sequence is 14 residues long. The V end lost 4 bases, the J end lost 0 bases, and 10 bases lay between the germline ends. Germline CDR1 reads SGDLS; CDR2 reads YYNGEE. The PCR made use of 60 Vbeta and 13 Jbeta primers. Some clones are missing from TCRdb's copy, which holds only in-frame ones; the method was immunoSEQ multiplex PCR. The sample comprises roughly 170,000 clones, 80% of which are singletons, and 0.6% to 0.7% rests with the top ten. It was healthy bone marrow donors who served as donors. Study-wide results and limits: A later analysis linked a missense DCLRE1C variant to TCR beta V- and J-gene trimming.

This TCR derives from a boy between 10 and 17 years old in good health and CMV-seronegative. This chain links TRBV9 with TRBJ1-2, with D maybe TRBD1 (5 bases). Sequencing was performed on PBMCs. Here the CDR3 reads CASSPRQSNYGYTF. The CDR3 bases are TGTGCCAGCAGCCCCCGACAGTCTAACTATGGCTACACCTTC. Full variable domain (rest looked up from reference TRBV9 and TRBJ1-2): DSGVTQTPKHLITATGQRVTLRCSPRSGDLSVYWYQQSLDQGLQFLIQYYNGEERAKGNILERFSAQQFPDLHSELNLSSLELGDSALYFCASSPRQSNYGYTFGSGTRLTVV.